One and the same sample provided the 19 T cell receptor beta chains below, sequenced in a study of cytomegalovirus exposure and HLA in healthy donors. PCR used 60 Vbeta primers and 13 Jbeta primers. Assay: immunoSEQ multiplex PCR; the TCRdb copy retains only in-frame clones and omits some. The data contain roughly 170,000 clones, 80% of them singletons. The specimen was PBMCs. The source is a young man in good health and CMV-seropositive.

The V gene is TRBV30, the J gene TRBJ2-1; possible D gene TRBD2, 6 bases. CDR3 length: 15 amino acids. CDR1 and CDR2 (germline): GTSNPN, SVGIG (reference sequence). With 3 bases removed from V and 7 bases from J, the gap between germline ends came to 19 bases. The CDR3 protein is CAWRENWDSGNEQFF. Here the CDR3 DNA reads TGTGCCTGGAGAGAAAACTGGGACTCCGGGAATGAGCAGTTCTTC.

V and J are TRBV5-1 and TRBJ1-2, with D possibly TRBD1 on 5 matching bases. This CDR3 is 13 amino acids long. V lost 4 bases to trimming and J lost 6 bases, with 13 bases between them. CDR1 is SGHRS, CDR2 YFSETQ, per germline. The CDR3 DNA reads TGCGCCAGCAGCACCGGGACGGGGGATGGCTACACCTTC. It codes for CASSTGTGDGYTF.

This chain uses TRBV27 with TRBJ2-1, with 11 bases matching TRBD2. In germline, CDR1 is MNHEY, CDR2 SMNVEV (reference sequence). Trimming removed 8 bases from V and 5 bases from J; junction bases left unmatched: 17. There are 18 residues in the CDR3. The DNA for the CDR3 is TGTGCCAGCCTCTACCTTGGGACCGGGACTAGCGGAAACAATGAGCAGTTCTTC. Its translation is CASLYLGTGTSGNNEQFF.

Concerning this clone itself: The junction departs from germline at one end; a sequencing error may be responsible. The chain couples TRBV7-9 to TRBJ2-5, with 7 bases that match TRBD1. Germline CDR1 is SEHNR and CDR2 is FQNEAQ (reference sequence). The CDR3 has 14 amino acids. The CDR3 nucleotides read TGTTCCAGCAGCCGGACAGGACCTCAAGAGACCCAGTACTTC. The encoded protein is CSSSRTGPQETQYF.

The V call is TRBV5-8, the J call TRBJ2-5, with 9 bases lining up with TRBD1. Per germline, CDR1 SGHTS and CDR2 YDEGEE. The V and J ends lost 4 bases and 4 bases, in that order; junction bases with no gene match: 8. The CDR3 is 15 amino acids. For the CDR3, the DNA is TGTGCCAGCAGCGTGGGACAGGGATCGTCAGAGACCCAGTACTTC. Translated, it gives CASSVGQGSSETQYF.

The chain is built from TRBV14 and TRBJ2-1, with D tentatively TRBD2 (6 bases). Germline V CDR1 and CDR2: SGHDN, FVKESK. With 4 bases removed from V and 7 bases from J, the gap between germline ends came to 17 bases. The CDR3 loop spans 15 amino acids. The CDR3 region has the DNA TGTGCCAGCAGCCCTCAGACTAGTGCGCTGAATGAGCAGTTCTTC. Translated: CASSPQTSALNEQFF. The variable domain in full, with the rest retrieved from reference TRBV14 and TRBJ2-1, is EAGVTQFPSHSVIEKGQTVTLRCDPISGHDNLYWYRRVMGKEIKFLLHFVKESKQDESGMPNNRFLAERTGGTYSTLKVQPAELEDSGVYFCASSPQTSALNEQFFGPGTRLTVL.

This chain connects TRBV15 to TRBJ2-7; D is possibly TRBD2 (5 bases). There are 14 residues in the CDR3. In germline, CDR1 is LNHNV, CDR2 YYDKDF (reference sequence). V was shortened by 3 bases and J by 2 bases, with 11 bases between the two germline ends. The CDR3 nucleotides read TGTGCCACCAGCAGGCGGCACGGGGCCTACGAGCAGTACTTC. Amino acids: CATSRRHGAYEQYF.

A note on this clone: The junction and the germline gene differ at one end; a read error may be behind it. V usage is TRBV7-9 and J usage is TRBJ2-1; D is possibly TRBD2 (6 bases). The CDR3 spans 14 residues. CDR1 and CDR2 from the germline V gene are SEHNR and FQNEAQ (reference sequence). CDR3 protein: CSSSFSGSYNEQFF. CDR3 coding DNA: TGTTCCAGCAGTTTTAGCGGCTCCTACAATGAGCAGTTCTTC.

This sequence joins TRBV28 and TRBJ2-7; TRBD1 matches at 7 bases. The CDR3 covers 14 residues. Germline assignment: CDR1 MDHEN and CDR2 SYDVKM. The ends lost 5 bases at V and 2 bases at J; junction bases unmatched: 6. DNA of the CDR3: TGTGCCAGCAGTCAGACAGGGCTAACCTACGAGCAGTACTTC. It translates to CASSQTGLTYEQYF. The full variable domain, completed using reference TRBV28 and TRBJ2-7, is DVKVTQSSRYLVKRTGEKVFLECVQDMDHENMFWYRQDPGLGLRLIYFSYDVKMKEKGDIPEGYSVSREKKERFSLILESASTNQTSMYLCASSQTGLTYEQYFGPGTRLTVT.

The CDR3 loop reads CASSSSVDNSPLHF. The CDR3 region has the DNA TGTGCCAGCAGCTCCTCGGTAGATAATTCACCCCTCCACTTT. The chain joins TRBV11-2 to TRBJ1-6, with D unresolved. CDR3 size: 14 residues. V lost 4 bases to trimming and J lost 5 bases, with 9 bases between them. CDR1 is SGHAT, CDR2 FQNNGV, per germline.

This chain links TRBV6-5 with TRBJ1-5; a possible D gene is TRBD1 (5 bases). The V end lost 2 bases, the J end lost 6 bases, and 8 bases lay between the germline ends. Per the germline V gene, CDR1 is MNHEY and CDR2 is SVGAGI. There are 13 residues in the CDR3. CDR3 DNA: TGTGCCAGCAGTTACGGGGGGGGTCAGCCCCAGCATTTT. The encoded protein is CASSYGGGQPQHF.

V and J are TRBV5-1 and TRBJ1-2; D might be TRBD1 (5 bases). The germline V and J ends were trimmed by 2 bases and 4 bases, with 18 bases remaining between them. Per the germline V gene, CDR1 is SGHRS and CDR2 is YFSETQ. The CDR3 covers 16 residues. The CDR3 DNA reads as TGCGCCAGCAGCTTATGTTGCGGCAGGGTAGGCTATGGCTACACCTTC. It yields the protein CASSLCCGRVGYGYTF. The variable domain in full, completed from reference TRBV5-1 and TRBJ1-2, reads KAGVTQTPRYLIKTRGQQVTLSCSPISGHRSVSWYQQTPGQGLQFLFEYFSETQRNKGNFPGRFSGRQFSNSRSEMNVSTLELGDSALYLCASSLCCGRVGYGYTFGSGTRLTVV.

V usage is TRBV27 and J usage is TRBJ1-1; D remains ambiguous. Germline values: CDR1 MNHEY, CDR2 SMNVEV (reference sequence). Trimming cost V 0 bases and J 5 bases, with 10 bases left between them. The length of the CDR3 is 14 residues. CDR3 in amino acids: CASSLSREGTEAFF. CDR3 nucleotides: TGTGCCAGCAGTTTATCGAGGGAAGGAACTGAAGCTTTCTTT.

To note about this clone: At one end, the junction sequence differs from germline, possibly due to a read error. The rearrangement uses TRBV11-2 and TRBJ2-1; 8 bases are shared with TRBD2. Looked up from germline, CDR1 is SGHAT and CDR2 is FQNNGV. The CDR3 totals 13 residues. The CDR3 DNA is TGTGCCAGCAGCTCCCCGGGACCGGGAGGGCGGATCTTC. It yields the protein CASSSPGPGGRIF. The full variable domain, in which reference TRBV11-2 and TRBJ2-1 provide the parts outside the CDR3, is EAGVAQSPRYKIIEKRQSVAFWCNPISGHATLYWYQQILGQGPKLLIQFQNNGVVDDSQLPKDRFSAERLKGVDSTLKIQPAKLEDSAVYLCASSSPGPGGRIFGPGTRLTVL.

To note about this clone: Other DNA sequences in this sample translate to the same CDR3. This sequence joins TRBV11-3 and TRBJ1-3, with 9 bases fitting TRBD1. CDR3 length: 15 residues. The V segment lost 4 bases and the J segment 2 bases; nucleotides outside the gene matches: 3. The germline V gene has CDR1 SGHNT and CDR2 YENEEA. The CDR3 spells CASSSGDRAGNTIYF. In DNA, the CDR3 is TGTGCCAGCAGCTCCGGGGACAGGGCTGGAAACACCATATATTTT.

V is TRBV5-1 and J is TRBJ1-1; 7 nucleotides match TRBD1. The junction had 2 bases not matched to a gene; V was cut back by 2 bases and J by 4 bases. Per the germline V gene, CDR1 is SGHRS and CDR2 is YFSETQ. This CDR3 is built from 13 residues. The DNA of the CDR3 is TGCGCCAGCAGCTTCGCAGGGGGCACTGAAGCTTTCTTT. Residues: CASSFAGGTEAFF.

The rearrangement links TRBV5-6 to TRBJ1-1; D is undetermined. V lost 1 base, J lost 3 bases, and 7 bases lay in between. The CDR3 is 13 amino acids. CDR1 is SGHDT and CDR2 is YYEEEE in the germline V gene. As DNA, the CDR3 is TGTGCCAGCAGCTTGCCGACTTACACTGAAGCTTTCTTT. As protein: CASSLPTYTEAFF.

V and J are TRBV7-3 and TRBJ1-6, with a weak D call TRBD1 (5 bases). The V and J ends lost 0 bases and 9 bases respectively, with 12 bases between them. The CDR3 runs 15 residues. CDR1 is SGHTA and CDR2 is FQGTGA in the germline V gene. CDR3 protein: CASSLTSQGGSPLHF. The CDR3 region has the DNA TGTGCCAGCAGCTTAACGTCCCAGGGAGGTTCACCCCTCCACTTT.

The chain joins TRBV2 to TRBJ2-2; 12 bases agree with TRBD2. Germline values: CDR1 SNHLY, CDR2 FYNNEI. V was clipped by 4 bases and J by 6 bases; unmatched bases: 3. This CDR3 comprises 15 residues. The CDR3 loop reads CASSGLAGVSGELFF. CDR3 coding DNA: TGTGCCAGCAGTGGACTAGCGGGAGTTTCCGGGGAGCTGTTTTTT.